This T cell receptor (beta chain) appears in the sequencing data of a study of blood T cell repertoires in COVID-19 (dated by TCRdb to 2020 to 2021). For context, the study as a whole: Samples from collaborators originated in the United States, Italy and Spain and spanned both the acute and convalescent phases of COVID-19. The prospective study material was composed of cDNA or gDNA derived from T cells, B-cell-depleted T cells, or PBMCs. The dataset comprised deeply sampled blood TCRbeta repertoires from subjects exposed to, actively infected with, or recovered from COVID-19. A freely available public database, intended as a resource for researchers studying the immune response to SARS-CoV-2, is where the repertoires were released. The samples were drawn from the first 160 participants of the ongoing ImmuneRACE study and from under 1,500 subjects provided by 6 global collaborators. A de-identified subject ID, COVID-19 status, age in years and sex were almost always included in the sample metadata. Where available, HLA class I and class II types were taken from metadata supplied by the sample provider and were not determined by assay-based typing.

The CDR3 runs 12 residues from the cysteine to the phenylalanine. The kept DNA is CDR3 alone, 36 bases in frame from the first base. Overall study results and their limits: Clinical and demographic metadata were provided uncurated, with the amount varying by source and participant.

One collaborating source in Seattle enrolled patients while the patients were actively infected and followed the patients over time throughout the course of disease. The collaborating institutions used their own protocols to collect whole blood in K2EDTA tubes. Collaborator samples were shipped for TCRbeta analysis as frozen whole blood, isolated PBMCs, or DNA extracted from either sample type. TCRbeta CDR3 regions were amplified from genomic DNA using the immunoSEQ Assay, a bias-controlled multiplex PCR. The authors' pipeline ran thus. The number of nucleated cells in each sample was estimated by amplification of reference gene primers within the assay. Sequence reads were collapsed and filtered to measure the absolute abundance of every unique TCRbeta CDR3 rearrangement. For each sample, productive Simpson clonality was calculated as the square root of Simpson's diversity index across productive rearrangements. TCRdb took over this immuneACCESS table, retaining in-frame rearrangements with V and J assigned. Such tables are incomplete; in checked studies, under half of the missing clones stem from an unresolved V gene, and the remainder is unexplained. The V and J calls and clone size are taken from that table; D and trimming were inferred from the DNA. This sample has over 450,000 clones in its table, and roughly 89% of those were observed once. The ten largest clones represent roughly 8% of the sample.

On this clone itself: Its antigen is not yet known. One base away there is no much larger clone; base qualities are not given.

The V gene is TRBV21-1 and the J gene is TRBJ1-1. TRBV21-1 is an annotated pseudogene. This sequence was found in a woman aged 45-59 years with COVID-19, enrolled during active disease. Sequencing was performed on peripheral blood. The DNA sequence follows: TGTGCCAGCAGCTTCACGAGAGAGAGAGCTTTCTTT. It encodes CASSFTRERAFF.